This T cell receptor beta chain was recovered during a study of OX40 agonist ivuxolimab in advanced cancers. Overall study context: Patients received the agonistic anti-OX40 (CD134) antibody ivuxolimab. Eligibility rules accepted prior anti-PD-1, anti-PD-L1 or anti-CTLA-4 therapy, and over 35% had some. The study, taken as a whole, reports: Low normalized T-cell clonal expansion was also seen in some nonresponders.

The CDR3 loop spans 12 amino acids. The germline V gene encodes CDR1 GTSNPN and CDR2 SVGIG (reference sequence). Trimming left V 5 bases short and J 5 bases short, with 10 bases between. Of note for this clone: Its antigen remains unknown.

The protocol was immunoSEQ multiplex PCR, while the TCRdb copy is restricted to in-frame clones and leaves out a portion. Among some 80,000 clones listed, 80% to 90% were seen once. Sequenced material: CD4+ or CD8+ T cells sorted from blood, taken in a trial of the OX40 agonist ivuxolimab. The TCR was taken from an adult with an advanced solid tumor such as melanoma, head and neck, liver or kidney cancer. The chain combines TRBV30 with TRBJ1-3; D is possibly TRBD1 (5 bases). CDR3 bases: TGTGCCTGGGGGACGGAGAGAAACACCATATATTTT. Amino acids: CAWGTERNTIYF.